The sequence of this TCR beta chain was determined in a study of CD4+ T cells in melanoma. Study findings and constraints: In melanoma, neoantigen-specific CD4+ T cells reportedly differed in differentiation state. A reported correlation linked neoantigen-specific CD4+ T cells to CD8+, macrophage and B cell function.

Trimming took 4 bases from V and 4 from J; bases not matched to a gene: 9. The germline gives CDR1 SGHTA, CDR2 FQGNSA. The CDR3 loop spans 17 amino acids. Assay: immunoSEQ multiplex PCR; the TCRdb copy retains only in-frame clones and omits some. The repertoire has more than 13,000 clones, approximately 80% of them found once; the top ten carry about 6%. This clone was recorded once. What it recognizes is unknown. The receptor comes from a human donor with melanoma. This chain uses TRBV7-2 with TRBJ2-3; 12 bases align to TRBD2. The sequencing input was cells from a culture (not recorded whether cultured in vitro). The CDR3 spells CASSSHPSGGASDTQYF. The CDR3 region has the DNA TGTGCCAGCAGCTCACACCCTAGCGGGGGGGCATCAGATACGCAGTATTTT.